What follows describes a single T cell receptor beta chain. The data are from a study of cytomegalovirus exposure and HLA in healthy donors. PCR employed 60 Vbeta and 13 Jbeta primers. Profiled with immunoSEQ multiplex PCR; TCRdb holds only in-frame clones, not every one. The repertoire holds approximately 130,000 clones, around 73% seen once, with about 3% in the top ten. This TCR was sampled from a human donor in good health. Sequenced material: PBMCs.

CDR3 region: CASSLSGLAGGGRDEQFF. CDR3 in DNA: TGTGCCAGCAGCTTATCGGGACTAGCGGGGGGTGGGCGGGATGAGCAGTTCTTC. This rearrangement joins TRBV7-6 to TRBJ2-1; 15 bases match TRBD2. After removal of 2 bases from V and 8 bases from J, the junction contained 10 bases not matched to a gene. CDR3 length: 18 amino acids. Germline CDR1 SGHVS, CDR2 FNYEAQ. The variable domain in full, completed from reference TRBV7-6 and TRBJ2-1, reads GAGVSQSPRYKVTKRGQDVALRCDPISGHVSLYWYRQALGQGPEFLTYFNYEAQQDKSGLPNDRFSAERPEGSISTLTIQRTEQRDSAMYRCASSLSGLAGGGRDEQFFGPGTRLTVL.